This T cell receptor beta chain was retrieved from a study of blood T cell repertoires in COVID-19 (dated by TCRdb to about 2020). With regard to the full study: The collaborator samples originated in the United States, Italy and Spain and spanned the acute and convalescent phases of COVID-19. Deeply sampled blood TCRbeta repertoires from subjects exposed to, actively infected with, or recovered from COVID-19 were included in the dataset. Where HLA class I and class II types were available, the types were taken from metadata supplied by the sample provider, not from assay-based typing. The sample metadata nearly always contained a de-identified subject ID, COVID-19 status, age in years and sex. The prospective study material was composed of cDNA or gDNA derived from T cells, B-cell-depleted T cells, or PBMCs. The samples were drawn from two sources: the first 160 participants of the ongoing ImmuneRACE study, and 950 to 1,500 subjects contributed by 6 global collaborators. The repertoires were released in a freely available public database meant as a resource for research on the immune response to SARS-CoV-2. General conclusions and limits of the study: How much clinical and demographic metadata was included differed by source and by participant, and the metadata was provided uncurated.

Turning to this clone: The clone's antigen remains unknown. No much larger clonotype is one base removed from it; base qualities were not supplied.

The immunoSEQ Assay, a bias-controlled multiplex PCR, was used to amplify TCRbeta CDR3 regions from genomic DNA. Concerning the study's data processing: Within the assay, amplification of reference gene primers was used to estimate how many nucleated cells each sample contained. To quantify the absolute abundance of each unique TCRbeta CDR3 rearrangement, sequence reads were collapsed and filtered. For each sample, productive Simpson clonality was calculated as the square root of Simpson's diversity index over productive rearrangements. In TCRdb, the immuneACCESS table is reduced to in-frame sequences with V and J assigned. These tables do not hold every clone; where another copy was compared, an unresolved V gene accounts for under half, and the others remain unexplained. V, J and clone size were drawn from that table, and D and trimming were deduced from the DNA. In all, the sample holds around 190,000 clones, and about 88% of those were seen once. The biggest ten clones account for about 1.9% of the sample.

Another Seattle source contributed samples from volunteer blood donors who had recovered from COVID-19. Collaborating institutions collected whole blood in K2EDTA tubes following their own protocols. For TCRbeta analysis, collaborators shipped samples as frozen whole blood, isolated PBMCs, or DNA extracted from either of those sample types. The source of this sequence is a young man who had recovered from COVID-19. Sample: peripheral blood.

The encoded CDR3 is CASSLAGGELFF. The bases read TGTGCCAGCAGCCTAGCGGGCGGGGAGCTGTTTTTT. The sequence is built from TRBV3-1 (or the pseudogene TRBV3-2) and TRBJ2-2; the junction holds 7 bases that match TRBD2. The cysteine opens and the phenylalanine closes a CDR3 of 12 amino acids. Solely the CDR3 DNA is kept, with 36 bases framed from the first base. V has 4 bases trimmed and J has 7 bases trimmed; junction bases matching no gene number 0. Taken from the germline V gene (reference sequence), the CDR1 and CDR2 loops are LGHDT and YNNKEL.